These 26 T cell receptor beta chains were sequenced from one sample in a study of response to subunit inactivated influenza vaccine. TCRdb reprocessed the RT-PCR reads via MiXCR and lists one record per CDR3 protein. The table records 530,000 or so distinct CDR3 sequences, about 10% of them present only once. Sequenced material: PBMCs from blood, taken on the day of vaccination. The receptor source for this set is a man aged 50 to 60 who received an inactivated influenza vaccine.

This chain uses TRBV5-1 with TRBJ1-6, with no clear D. Per the germline V gene, CDR1 is SGHRS and CDR2 is YFSETQ. V lost 0 bases and J 7 bases, leaving 8 bases between the germline ends. The CDR3 contains 14 residues. The CDR3: CASSLGQRNSPLHF. The CDR3 nucleotides are TGCGCCAGCAGCTTGGGGCAGCGGAATTCACCCCTCCACTTT.

This clonotype was recorded a few times. The chain carries TRBV5-1 and TRBJ2-1; D is unresolved. CDR1 SGHRS and CDR2 YFSETQ come from the germline V gene. V was pared by 4 bases and J by 7 bases, with 18 bases between. The CDR3 spans 15 residues. CDR3 DNA sequence: TGCGCCAGCAGCCAGCAACGAACGGCGCTTAATGAGCAGTTCTTC. It specifies CASSQQRTALNEQFF.

This clonotype was seen only a few times. This chain connects TRBV20-1 to TRBJ1-5, with D tentatively TRBD1 (6 bases). V lost 0 bases, J lost 8 bases, and 17 bases lay in between. The CDR3 is 15 residues long. CDR1 is DFQATT, CDR2 SNEGSKA, per germline (reference sequence). The CDR3 loop reads CSARDRTAGAKPQHF. The CDR3 DNA sequence: TGCAGTGCTAGAGATAGGACAGCTGGAGCGAAGCCCCAGCATTTT.

This rearrangement joins TRBV4-2 to TRBJ2-1; 12 nucleotides match TRBD2. This CDR3 is 17 amino acids long. The germline V gene encodes CDR1 LGHNA and CDR2 YNFKEQ. V shed 4 bases and J 0 bases; nucleotides not matched to a gene: 4. The CDR3 reads CASSPELAGGSYNEQFF. The CDR3 DNA follows: TGTGCCAGCAGCCCAGAACTAGCGGGGGGCTCCTACAATGAGCAGTTCTTC.

This clonotype was picked up one time. This chain connects TRBV5-1 to TRBJ2-3, with TRBD2 matching 13 bases. Germline CDR1 is SGHRS and CDR2 is YFSETQ. The CDR3 covers 18 residues. V lost 4 bases to trimming and J lost 0 bases; unmatched junction nucleotides: 8. CDR3 sequence: CASSPRLAGGVSTDTQYF. The CDR3, as DNA: TGCGCCAGCAGCCCAAGACTAGCGGGGGGAGTGAGCACAGATACGCAGTATTTT.

This clonotype came up a few times. The rearrangement links TRBV7-9 to TRBJ1-1, with 7 bases lining up with TRBD1. Germline trimming cut 1 base from V and 5 bases from J; bases unmatched to any gene: 7. This CDR3 is 15 amino acids long. Germline loops: CDR1 SEHNR, CDR2 FQNEAQ (reference sequence). This CDR3 reads CASSLEEGARTEAFF. Here the CDR3 DNA reads TGTGCCAGCAGCTTAGAAGAGGGGGCGCGAACTGAAGCTTTCTTT.

V is TRBV5-1 and J is TRBJ2-7, with 9 bases matching TRBD2. This CDR3 region has 14 residues. J gave up 2 bases and V 3 bases, and 3 bases lay outside the gene matches. Germline CDR1 and CDR2: SGHRS and YFSETQ. The CDR3 region is CASSSKRGAYEQYF. In DNA, the CDR3 is TGCGCCAGCAGCTCAAAGCGGGGGGCCTACGAGCAGTACTTC.

There are many counts of this clonotype. This chain connects TRBV20-1 to TRBJ2-5; 8 bases match TRBD1. CDR3 length: 16 amino acids. The junction had 10 bases not matched to a gene; V was cut back by 3 bases and J by 1 base. Germline V gene lookup returns CDR1 DFQATT and CDR2 SNEGSKA (reference sequence). The CDR3 nucleotides are TGCAGTGCTAGTTCGACAGGGGTAATGGGCCAAGAGACCCAGTACTTC. This codes for CSASSTGVMGQETQYF.

This clonotype occurred a few times. The V gene is TRBV24-1, the J gene TRBJ2-4; 11 bases align to TRBD1. Germline V gives CDR1 KGHDR, CDR2 SFDVKD. This CDR3 comprises 21 residues. J lost 0 bases, V lost 9 bases, and 21 bases had no gene match. The CDR3 is CATLPGQGELRPLLAKNIQYF. The CDR3 nucleotides are TGTGCCACCCTACCGGGACAGGGGGAACTGCGACCCCTTTTAGCCAAAAACATTCAGTACTTC.

This clonotype has ten or more counts. V usage is TRBV12-3 or TRBV12-4 and J usage is TRBJ2-7, with 8 bases lining up with TRBD1. This CDR3 contains 13 residues. V lost 3 bases to trimming and J lost 7 bases; unmatched junction nucleotides: 5. CDR3 sequence: CASSFDRGLEQYF. The CDR3 coding sequence is TGTGCCAGCAGTTTTGACAGGGGTTTGGAGCAGTACTTC.

This sequence joins TRBV29-1 and TRBJ2-3; perhaps TRBD1 as D (6 bases). The CDR3 has 13 amino acids. CDR1 and CDR2 (germline): SQVTM, ANQGSEA. Trimming took off 4 bases at V and 2 bases at J, with 10 bases between the two ends. The CDR3 DNA follows: TGCAGCGTTGCCGGACAGCACACAGATACGCAGTATTTT. This codes for CSVAGQHTDTQYF.

The table lists this clonotype with many counts. The V call is TRBV5-6, the J call TRBJ1-3; 7 bases line up with TRBD1. Per the germline V gene, CDR1 is SGHDT and CDR2 is YYEEEE. J gave up 2 bases and V 2 bases, and 1 base lay outside the gene matches. This CDR3 is 14 amino acids long. The CDR3 DNA reads TGTGCCAGCAGCTTCGGGACAGCTGGAAACACCATATATTTT. It specifies CASSFGTAGNTIYF.

This clonotype was seen a handful of times. This sequence joins TRBV6-1 and TRBJ2-7; perhaps D is TRBD1 or TRBD2 (5 bases each). The CDR3 has 16 amino acids. CDR1 is MNHNS, CDR2 SASEGT, per germline. V was shortened by 8 bases and J by 7 bases, with 27 bases between the two germline ends. The CDR3: CASLLSSGADAGEQYF. The CDR3, as DNA: TGTGCCAGCCTCCTCTCCTCCGGGGCCGACGCTGGGGAGCAGTACTTC.

This chain connects TRBV5-6 to TRBJ2-7; D gene uncertain. Germline values: CDR1 SGHDT, CDR2 YYEEEE. The CDR3 contains 16 residues. V gave up 3 bases and J gave up 2 bases, with 18 bases separating them. The CDR3 here is CASSSIFGQRTYEQYF. As DNA, the CDR3 is TGTGCCAGCAGCTCTATCTTCGGCCAGCGAACCTACGAGCAGTACTTC.

This clonotype was picked up a small number of times. The V and J genes are TRBV5-1 and TRBJ2-5, with a weak D call TRBD1 (5 bases). The CDR3 has 15 residues. Germline V gene sequence: CDR1 SGHRS, CDR2 YFSETQ. The V gene lost 5 bases and the J gene lost 5 bases, with 19 bases spanning the gap. CDR3 sequence reads: CASRHRAGLGETQYF. The CDR3, as DNA: TGCGCCAGCAGGCATAGAGCAGGGTTGGGTGAGACCCAGTACTTC. The full variable domain, in which reference TRBV5-1 and TRBJ2-5 provide the parts outside the CDR3, is KAGVTQTPRYLIKTRGQQVTLSCSPISGHRSVSWYQQTPGQGLQFLFEYFSETQRNKGNFPGRFSGRQFSNSRSEMNVSTLELGDSALYLCASRHRAGLGETQYFGPGTRLLVL.

The table lists this clonotype with many counts. The chain uses TRBV6-5 and TRBJ1-2; no clear D gene. The V gene lost 0 bases and the J gene lost 4 bases, with 9 bases spanning the gap. The germline gives CDR1 MNHEY, CDR2 SVGAGI. CDR3 length: 14 amino acids. In nucleotides, the CDR3 is TGTGCCAGCAGTTACTCCTCCAACGCCTATGGCTACACCTTC. The encoded protein is CASSYSSNAYGYTF.

The sample holds many counts of this clonotype. V is TRBV7-8 and J is TRBJ2-1; no definite D call. The V gene's germline CDR1 is SGHVS and CDR2 FQNEAQ. The ends were cut back, 11 bases at V and 5 bases at J, with 13 bases in the middle. The CDR3 is 12 amino acids. DNA of the CDR3: TGTGCCGGCCTATACAATAACAATGAGCAGTTCTTC. Translated: CAGLYNNNEQFF.

J is TRBJ2-5 and V is TRBV4-3, with a tentative D call TRBD1 (7 bases). V was pared by 5 bases and J by 7 bases, with 17 bases between. The CDR3 runs to 14 residues. Looked up from germline, CDR1 is LGHNA and CDR2 is YSLEER. The CDR3 spells CASSAGGAGGTQYF. In DNA, the CDR3 is TGCGCCAGCAGCGCCGGAGGGGCAGGGGGGACCCAGTACTTC.

On this clonotype: The conserved closing phenylalanine or tryptophan is absent in this CDR3, likely reflecting a read error. This chain links TRBV28 with TRBJ2-3; 8 positions agree with TRBD1. CDR3 length: 15 residues. Germline CDR1 reads MDHEN; CDR2 reads SYDVKM. Trimming cost V 4 bases and J 6 bases; bases outside gene matches: 9. CDR3 region: CASSYQGAIQDTQYS. The CDR3 coding sequence is TGTGCCAGCAGTTACCAGGGGGCGATTCAGGATACGCAGTATTCT.

This clonotype was seen more than once but under ten times. The chain recombines TRBV6-1 with TRBJ2-2, with unresolved D. Germline loops: CDR1 MNHNS, CDR2 SASEGT. The CDR3 covers 15 residues. V was cut by 6 bases and J by 5 bases, with 16 bases left in between. The CDR3 is CASSNGFRTTGELFF. CDR3 sequence (DNA): TGTGCCAGCAGCAACGGGTTCCGGACGACCGGGGAGCTGTTTTTT.

This clonotype was picked up a small number of times. The chain is built from TRBV28 and TRBJ2-2; D might be TRBD2 (6 bases). CDR1 is MDHEN, CDR2 SYDVKM, per germline. With 5 bases removed from V and 2 bases from J, the gap between germline ends came to 18 bases. This CDR3 comprises 17 residues. CDR3 amino acids: CASSGPAGKGNTGELFF. CDR3 DNA: TGTGCCAGCAGTGGCCCCGCGGGGAAGGGTAACACCGGGGAGCTGTTTTTT.

Ten or more counts support this clonotype. The chain uses TRBV9 and TRBJ2-3; possible D gene TRBD2, 6 bases. The CDR3 is made up of 16 amino acids. V dropped 3 bases and J dropped 0 bases, with 14 bases sitting between them. CDR1 is SGDLS and CDR2 is YYNGEE in the germline V gene. The CDR3 loop reads CASSGGRGTSTDTQYF. The DNA for the CDR3 is TGTGCCAGCAGCGGTGGAAGAGGGACTAGCACAGATACGCAGTATTTT.

This clonotype was seen more than once but under ten times. This chain uses TRBV6-1 with TRBJ2-1, with D perhaps given as TRBD1 or TRBD2 (5 bases each). In germline, CDR1 is MNHNS, CDR2 SASEGT. The CDR3 runs 15 residues. Trimming cost V 7 bases and J 2 bases, with 15 bases left between them. As DNA, the CDR3 is TGTGCCAGCACACTTATCGGGGCAGCCTACAATGAGCAGTTCTTC. Protein: CASTLIGAAYNEQFF.

The chain carries TRBV5-4 and TRBJ2-3; maybe TRBD2 (5 bases). The CDR3 is 15 residues long. Germline V CDR1 and CDR2: SGHNT, YYREEE (reference sequence). Trimming stripped 4 bases from V and 0 bases from J, with 12 bases between. The CDR3 here is CASSPDWTSTDTQYF. The CDR3 nucleotides are TGTGCCAGCAGCCCGGACTGGACTAGCACAGATACGCAGTATTTT.

This clonotype was detected a few times. V gene TRBV27 combines with J gene TRBJ1-1, with D unclear. The CDR3 length is 12 residues. Germline lookup yields CDR1 MNHEY and CDR2 SMNVEV (reference sequence). The ends were cut back, 6 bases at V and 1 base at J, with 6 bases in the middle. In DNA form, the CDR3 reads TGTGCCAGCAGGGGATCGAACACTGAAGCTTTCTTT. It specifies CASRGSNTEAFF.

The chain employs TRBV7-2 and TRBJ2-5; TRBD2 is a possible D gene (5 bases). The V gene's germline CDR1 is SGHTA and CDR2 FQGNSA. Trimming left V 5 bases short and J 5 bases short, with 12 bases between. CDR3 length: 13 residues. CDR3 in amino acids: CASSQRSAETQYF. CDR3 DNA sequence: TGTGCCAGCAGCCAGCGTAGCGCGGAGACCCAGTACTTC.